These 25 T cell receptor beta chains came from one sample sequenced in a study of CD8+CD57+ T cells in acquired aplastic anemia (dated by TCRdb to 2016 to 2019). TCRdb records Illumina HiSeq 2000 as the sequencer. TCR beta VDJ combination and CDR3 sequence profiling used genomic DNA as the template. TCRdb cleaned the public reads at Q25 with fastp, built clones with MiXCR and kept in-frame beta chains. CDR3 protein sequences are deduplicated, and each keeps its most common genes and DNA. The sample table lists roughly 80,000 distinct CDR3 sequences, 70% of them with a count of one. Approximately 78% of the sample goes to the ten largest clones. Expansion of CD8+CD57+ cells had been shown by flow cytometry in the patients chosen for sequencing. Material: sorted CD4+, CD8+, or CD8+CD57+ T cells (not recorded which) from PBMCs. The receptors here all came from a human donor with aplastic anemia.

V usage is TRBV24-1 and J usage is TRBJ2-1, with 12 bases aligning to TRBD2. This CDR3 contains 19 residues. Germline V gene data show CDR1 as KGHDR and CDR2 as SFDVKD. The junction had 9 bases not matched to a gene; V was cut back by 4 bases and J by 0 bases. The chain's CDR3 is CATSEGLAGGPRSYNEQFF. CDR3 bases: TGTGCCACCAGTGAGGGGCTAGCGGGAGGGCCCCGCTCCTACAATGAGCAGTTCTTC.

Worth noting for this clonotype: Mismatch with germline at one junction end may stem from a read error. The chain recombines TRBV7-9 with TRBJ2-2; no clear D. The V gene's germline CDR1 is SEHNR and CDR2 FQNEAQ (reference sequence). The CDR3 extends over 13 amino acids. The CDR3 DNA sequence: TGTGTCAGCAGCTTCTTCAATACCGGGGAGCTGTTTTTT. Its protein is CVSSFFNTGELFF.

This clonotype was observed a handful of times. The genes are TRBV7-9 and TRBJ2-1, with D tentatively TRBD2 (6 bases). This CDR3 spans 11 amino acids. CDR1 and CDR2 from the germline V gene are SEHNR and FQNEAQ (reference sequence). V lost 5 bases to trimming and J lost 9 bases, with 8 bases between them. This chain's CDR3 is CASSPGLEQFF. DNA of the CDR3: TGTGCCAGCAGCCCGGGACTTGAGCAGTTCTTC. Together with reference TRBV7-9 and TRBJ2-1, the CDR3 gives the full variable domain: DTGVSQNPRHKITKRGQNVTFRCDPISEHNRLYWYRQTLGQGPEFLTYFQNEAQLEKSRLLSDRFSAERPKGSFSTLEIQRTEQGDSAMYLCASSPGLEQFFGPGTRLTVL.

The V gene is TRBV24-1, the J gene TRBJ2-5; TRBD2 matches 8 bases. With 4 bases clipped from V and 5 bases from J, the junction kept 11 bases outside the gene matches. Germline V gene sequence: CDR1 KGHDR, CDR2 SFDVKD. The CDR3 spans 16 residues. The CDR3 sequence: CATSDWSGGEGETQYF. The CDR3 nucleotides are TGTGCCACCAGTGACTGGTCGGGGGGGGAAGGGGAGACCCAGTACTTC.

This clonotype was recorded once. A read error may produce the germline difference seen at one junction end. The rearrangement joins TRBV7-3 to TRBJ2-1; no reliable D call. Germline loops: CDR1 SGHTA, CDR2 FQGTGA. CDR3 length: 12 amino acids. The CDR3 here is CASSLNYNEQFF. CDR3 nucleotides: TGTGCCAGCAGTTTAAACTACAATGAGCAGTTCTTC.

The CDR3 DNA is TGCAGTGCCCCCGACACGAAAAAGACAGGGAACACTGAAGCTTTCTTT. Protein sequence: CSAPDTKKTGNTEAFF. The genes are TRBV20-1 and TRBJ1-1; D might be TRBD1 (6 bases). CDR1 and CDR2 (germline): DFQATT, SNEGSKA (reference sequence). Trimming shortened V by 6 bases and J by 1 base, and 21 bases separated the two germline ends. The CDR3 is 16 amino acids.

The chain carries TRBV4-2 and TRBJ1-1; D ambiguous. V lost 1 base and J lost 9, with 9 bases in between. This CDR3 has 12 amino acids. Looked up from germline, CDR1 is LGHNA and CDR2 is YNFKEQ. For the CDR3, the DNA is TGTGCCAGCAGCCAAGTGGGCAGACAAGCTTTCTTT. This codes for CASSQVGRQAFF.

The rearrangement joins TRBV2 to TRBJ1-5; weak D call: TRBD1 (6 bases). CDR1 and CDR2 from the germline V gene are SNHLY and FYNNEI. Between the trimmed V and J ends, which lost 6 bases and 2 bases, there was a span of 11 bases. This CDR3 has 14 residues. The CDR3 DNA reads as TGTGCCAGCAGGGAACAGGGAGGCAATCAGCCCCAGCATTTT. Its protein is CASREQGGNQPQHF. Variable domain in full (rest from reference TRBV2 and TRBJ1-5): EPEVTQTPSHQVTQMGQEVILRCVPISNHLYFYWYRQILGQKVEFLVSFYNNEISEKSEIFDDQFSVERPDGSNFTLKIRSTKLEDSAMYFCASREQGGNQPQHFGDGTRLSIL.

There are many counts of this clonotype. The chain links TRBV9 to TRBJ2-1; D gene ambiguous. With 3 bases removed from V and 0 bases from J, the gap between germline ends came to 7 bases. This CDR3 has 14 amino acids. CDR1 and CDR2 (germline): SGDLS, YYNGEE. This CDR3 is CASSGVSSYNEQFF. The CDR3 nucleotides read TGTGCCAGCAGCGGCGTTAGCTCCTACAATGAGCAGTTCTTC.

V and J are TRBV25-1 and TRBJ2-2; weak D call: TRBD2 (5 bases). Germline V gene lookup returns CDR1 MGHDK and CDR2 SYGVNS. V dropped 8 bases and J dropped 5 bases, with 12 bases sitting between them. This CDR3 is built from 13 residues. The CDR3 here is CASGITGTGELFF. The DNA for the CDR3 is TGTGCCAGCGGGATTACGGGGACCGGGGAGCTGTTTTTT. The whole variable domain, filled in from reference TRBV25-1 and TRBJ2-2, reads EADIYQTPRYLVIGTGKKITLECSQTMGHDKMYWYQQDPGMELHLIHYSYGVNSTEKGDLSSESTVSRIRTEHFPLTLESARPSHTSQYLCASGITGTGELFFGEGSRLTVL.

CDR3 DNA: TGTGCCAGCAGCTCCCTCGGGTCGCAGTATTTT. Protein: CASSSLGSQYF. This rearrangement joins TRBV7-2 to TRBJ2-3; no firm D call. This CDR3 comprises 11 residues. Trimming stripped 4 bases from V and 10 bases from J, with 9 bases between. Germline CDR1 SGHTA, CDR2 FQGNSA.

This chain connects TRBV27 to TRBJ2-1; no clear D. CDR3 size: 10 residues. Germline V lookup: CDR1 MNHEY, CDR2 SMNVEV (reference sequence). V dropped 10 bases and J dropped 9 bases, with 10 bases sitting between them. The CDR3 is CATLLSEQFF. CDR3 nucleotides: TGTGCCACCCTACTCAGTGAGCAGTTCTTC.

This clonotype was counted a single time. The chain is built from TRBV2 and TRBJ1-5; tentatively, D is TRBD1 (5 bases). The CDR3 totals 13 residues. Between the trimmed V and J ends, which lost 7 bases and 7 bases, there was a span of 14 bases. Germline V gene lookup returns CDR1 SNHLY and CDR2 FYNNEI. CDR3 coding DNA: TGTGCCAGCAATGGGGGGGGATGGCAGCCCCAGCATTTT. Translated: CASNGGGWQPQHF.

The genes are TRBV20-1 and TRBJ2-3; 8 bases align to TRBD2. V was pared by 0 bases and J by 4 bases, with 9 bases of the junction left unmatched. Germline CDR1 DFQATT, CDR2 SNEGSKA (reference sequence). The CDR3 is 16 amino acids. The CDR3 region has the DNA TGCAGTGCTAGAGATGGGAGTAGCGGGATTTCAGATACGCAGTATTTT. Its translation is CSARDGSSGISDTQYF.

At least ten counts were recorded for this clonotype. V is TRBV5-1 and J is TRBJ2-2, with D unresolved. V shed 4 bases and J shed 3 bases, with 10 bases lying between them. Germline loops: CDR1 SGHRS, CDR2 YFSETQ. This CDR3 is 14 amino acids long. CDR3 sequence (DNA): TGCGCCAGCAGCGCGGCGGCAGACACCGGGGAGCTGTTTTTT. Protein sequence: CASSAAADTGELFF. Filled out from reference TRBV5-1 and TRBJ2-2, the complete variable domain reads KAGVTQTPRYLIKTRGQQVTLSCSPISGHRSVSWYQQTPGQGLQFLFEYFSETQRNKGNFPGRFSGRQFSNSRSEMNVSTLELGDSALYLCASSAAADTGELFFGEGSRLTVL.

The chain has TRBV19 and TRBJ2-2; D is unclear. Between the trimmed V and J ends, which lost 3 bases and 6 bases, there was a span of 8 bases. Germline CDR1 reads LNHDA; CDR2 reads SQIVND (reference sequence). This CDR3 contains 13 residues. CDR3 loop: CASSIKGSGELFF. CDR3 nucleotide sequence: TGTGCCAGTAGTATTAAGGGTTCCGGGGAGCTGTTTTTT.

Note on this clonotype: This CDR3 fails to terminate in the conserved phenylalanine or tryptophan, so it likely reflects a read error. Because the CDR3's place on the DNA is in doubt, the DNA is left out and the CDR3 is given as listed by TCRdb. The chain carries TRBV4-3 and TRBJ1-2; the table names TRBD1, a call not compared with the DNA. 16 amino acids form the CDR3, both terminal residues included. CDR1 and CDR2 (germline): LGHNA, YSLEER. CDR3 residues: CASSPTGLDSHGYHTL.

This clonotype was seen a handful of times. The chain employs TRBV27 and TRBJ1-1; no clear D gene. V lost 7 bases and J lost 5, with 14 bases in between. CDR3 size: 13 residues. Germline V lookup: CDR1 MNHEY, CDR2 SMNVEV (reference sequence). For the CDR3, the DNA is TGTGCCAGCAAGCGGCCTGGGGTAACTGAAGCTTTCTTT. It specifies CASKRPGVTEAFF.

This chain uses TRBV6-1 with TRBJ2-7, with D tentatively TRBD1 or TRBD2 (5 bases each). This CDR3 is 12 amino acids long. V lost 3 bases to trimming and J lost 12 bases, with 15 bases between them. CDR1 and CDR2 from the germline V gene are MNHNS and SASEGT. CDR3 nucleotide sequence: TGTGCCAGCAGTGAGCACCGGGACCAGGTGTACTTC. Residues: CASSEHRDQVYF.

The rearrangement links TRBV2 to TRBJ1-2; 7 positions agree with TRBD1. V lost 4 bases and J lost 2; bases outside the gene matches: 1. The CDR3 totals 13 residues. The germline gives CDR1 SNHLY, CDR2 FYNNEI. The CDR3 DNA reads TGTGCCAGCAGTGCGGACAGGAACTATGGCTACACCTTC. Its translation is CASSADRNYGYTF.

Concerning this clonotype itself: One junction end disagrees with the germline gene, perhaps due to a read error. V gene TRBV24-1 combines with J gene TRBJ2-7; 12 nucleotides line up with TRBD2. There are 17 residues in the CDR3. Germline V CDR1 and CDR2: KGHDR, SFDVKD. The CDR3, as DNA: TGTGCCAGCAGTTACTCGGGGGCTAGCGGGGGGGCCTACGAGCAGTACTTC. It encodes CASSYSGASGGAYEQYF.

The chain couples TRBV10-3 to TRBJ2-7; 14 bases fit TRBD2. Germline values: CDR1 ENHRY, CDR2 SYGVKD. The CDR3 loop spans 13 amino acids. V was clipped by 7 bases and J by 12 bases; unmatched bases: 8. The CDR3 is CAITGLAGGSAYF. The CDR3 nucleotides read TGTGCCATCACCGGACTAGCGGGGGGCTCGGCGTACTTC.

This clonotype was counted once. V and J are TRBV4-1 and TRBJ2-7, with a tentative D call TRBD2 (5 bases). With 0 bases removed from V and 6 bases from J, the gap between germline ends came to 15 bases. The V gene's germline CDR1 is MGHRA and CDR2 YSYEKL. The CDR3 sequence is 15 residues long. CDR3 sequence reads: CASSQDAGKAREQYF. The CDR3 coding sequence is TGCGCCAGCAGCCAAGATGCCGGGAAGGCCCGCGAGCAGTACTTC.

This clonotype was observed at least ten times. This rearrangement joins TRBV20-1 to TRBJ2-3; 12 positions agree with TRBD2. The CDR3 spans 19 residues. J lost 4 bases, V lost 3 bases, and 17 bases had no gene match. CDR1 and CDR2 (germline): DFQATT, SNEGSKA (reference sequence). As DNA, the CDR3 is TGCAGTGCTAGGACGCGACTAGCGGGAGATGAAATCTGGGCAGATACGCAGTATTTT. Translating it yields CSARTRLAGDEIWADTQYF.

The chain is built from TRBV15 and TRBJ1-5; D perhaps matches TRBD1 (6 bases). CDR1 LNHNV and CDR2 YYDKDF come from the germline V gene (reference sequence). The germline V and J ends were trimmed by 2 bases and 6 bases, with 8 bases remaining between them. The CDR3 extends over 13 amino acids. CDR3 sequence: CATSRTGTQPQHF. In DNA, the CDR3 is TGTGCCACCAGCAGAACAGGGACTCAGCCCCAGCATTTT. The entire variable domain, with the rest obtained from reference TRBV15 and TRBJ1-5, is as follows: DAMVIQNPRYQVTQFGKPVTLSCSQTLNHNVMYWYQQKSSQAPKLLFHYYDKDFNNEADTPDNFQSRRPNTSFCFLDIRSPGLGDTAMYLCATSRTGTQPQHFGDGTRLSIL.